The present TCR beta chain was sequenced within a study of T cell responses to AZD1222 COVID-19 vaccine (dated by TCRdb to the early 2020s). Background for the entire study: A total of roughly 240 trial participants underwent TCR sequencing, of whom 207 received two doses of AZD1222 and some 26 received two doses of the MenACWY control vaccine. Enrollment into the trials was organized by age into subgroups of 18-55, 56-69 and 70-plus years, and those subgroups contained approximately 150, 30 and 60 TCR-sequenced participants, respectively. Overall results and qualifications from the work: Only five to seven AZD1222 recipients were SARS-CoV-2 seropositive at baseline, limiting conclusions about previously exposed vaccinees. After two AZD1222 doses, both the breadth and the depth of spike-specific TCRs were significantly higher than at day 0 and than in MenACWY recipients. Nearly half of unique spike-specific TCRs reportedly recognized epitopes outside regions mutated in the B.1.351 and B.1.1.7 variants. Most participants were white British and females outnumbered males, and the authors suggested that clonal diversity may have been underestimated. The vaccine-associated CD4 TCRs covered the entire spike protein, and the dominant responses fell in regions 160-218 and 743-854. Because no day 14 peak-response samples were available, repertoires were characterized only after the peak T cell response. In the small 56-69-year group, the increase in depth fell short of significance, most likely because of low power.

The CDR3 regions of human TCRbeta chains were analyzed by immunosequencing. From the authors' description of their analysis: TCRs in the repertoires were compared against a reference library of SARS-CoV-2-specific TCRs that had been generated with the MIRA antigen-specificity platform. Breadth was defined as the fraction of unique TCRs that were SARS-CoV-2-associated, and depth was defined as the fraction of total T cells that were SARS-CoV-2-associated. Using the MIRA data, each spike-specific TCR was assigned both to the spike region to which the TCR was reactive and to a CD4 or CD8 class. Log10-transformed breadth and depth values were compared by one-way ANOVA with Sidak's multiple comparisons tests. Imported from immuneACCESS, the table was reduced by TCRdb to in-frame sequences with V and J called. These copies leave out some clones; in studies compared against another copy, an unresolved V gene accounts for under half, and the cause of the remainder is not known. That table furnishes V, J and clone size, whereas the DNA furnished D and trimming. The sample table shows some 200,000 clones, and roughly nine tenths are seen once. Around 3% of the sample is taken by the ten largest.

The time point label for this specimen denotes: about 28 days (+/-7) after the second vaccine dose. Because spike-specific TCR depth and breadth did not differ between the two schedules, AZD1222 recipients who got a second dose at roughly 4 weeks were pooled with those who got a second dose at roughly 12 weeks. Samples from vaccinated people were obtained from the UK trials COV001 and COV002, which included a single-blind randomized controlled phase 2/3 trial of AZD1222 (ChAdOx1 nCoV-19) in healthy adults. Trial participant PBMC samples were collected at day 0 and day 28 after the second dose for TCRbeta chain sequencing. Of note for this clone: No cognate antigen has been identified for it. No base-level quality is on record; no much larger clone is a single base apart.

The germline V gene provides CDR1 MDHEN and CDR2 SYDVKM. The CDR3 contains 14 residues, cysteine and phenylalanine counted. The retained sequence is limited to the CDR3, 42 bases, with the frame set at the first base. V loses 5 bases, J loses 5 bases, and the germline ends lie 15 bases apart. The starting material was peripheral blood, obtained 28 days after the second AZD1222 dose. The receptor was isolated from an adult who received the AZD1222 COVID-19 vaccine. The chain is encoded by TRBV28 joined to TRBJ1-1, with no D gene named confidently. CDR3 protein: CASSAGGVVTEAFF. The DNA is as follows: TGTGCCAGCAGTGCCGGAGGAGTGGTAACTGAAGCTTTCTTT.